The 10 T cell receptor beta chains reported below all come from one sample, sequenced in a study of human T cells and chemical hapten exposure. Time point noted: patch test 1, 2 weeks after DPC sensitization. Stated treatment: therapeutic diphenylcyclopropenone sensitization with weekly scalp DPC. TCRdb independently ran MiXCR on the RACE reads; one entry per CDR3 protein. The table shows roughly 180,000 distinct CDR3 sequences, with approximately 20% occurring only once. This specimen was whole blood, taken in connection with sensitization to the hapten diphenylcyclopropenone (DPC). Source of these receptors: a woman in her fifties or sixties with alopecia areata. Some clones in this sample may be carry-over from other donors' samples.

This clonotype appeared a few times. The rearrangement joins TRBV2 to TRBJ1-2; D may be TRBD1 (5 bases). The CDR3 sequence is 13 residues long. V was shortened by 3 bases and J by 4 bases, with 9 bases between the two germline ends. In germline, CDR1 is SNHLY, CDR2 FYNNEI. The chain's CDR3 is CASSDADSYGYTF. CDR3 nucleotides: TGTGCCAGCAGTGACGCAGACAGCTATGGCTACACCTTC.

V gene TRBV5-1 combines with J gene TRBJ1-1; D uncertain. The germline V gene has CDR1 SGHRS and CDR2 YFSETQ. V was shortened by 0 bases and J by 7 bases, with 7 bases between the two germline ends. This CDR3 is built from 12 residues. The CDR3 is CASSLDKVEAFF. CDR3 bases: TGCGCCAGCAGCTTGGACAAGGTTGAAGCTTTCTTT.

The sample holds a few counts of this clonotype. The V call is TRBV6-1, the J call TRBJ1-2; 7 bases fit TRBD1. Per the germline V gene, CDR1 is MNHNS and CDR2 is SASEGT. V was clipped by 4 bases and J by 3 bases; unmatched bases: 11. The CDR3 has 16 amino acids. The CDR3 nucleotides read TGTGCCAGCAGTGTGGACAGGCTCCAAACCCACTATGGCTACACCTTC. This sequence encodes CASSVDRLQTHYGYTF.

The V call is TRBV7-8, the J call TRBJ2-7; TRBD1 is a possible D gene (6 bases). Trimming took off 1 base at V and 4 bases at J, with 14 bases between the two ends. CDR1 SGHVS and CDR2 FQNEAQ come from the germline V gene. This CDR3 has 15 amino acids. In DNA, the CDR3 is TGTGCCAGCAGCTTAGGACGGGTTACAGGGTACGAGCAGTACTTC. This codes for CASSLGRVTGYEQYF.

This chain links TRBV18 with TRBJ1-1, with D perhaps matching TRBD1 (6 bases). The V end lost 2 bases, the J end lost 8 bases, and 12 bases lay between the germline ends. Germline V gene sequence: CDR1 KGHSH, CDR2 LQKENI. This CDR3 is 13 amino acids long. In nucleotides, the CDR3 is TGTGCCAGCTCACCAGGGGGGCTGGGGGAAGCTTTCTTT. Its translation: CASSPGGLGEAFF. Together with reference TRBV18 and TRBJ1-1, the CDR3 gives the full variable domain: NAGVMQNPRHLVRRRGQEARLRCSPMKGHSHVYWYRQLPEEGLKFMVYLQKENIIDESGMPKERFSAEFPKEGPSILRIQQVVRGDSAAYFCASSPGGLGEAFFGQGTRLTVV.

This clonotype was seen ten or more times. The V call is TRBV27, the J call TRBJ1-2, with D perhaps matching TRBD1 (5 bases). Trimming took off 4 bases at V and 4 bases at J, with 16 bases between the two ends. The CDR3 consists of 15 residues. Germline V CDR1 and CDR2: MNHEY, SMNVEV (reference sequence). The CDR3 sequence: CASSSPVQGIYGYTF. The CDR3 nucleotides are TGTGCCAGCAGTTCACCGGTGCAGGGAATCTATGGCTACACCTTC.

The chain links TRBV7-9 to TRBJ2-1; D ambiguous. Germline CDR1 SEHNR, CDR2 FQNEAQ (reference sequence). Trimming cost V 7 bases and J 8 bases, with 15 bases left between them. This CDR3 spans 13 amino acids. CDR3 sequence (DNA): TGTGCCAGCAAGTCCCGGTCTAGGGATGAGCAGTTCTTC. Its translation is CASKSRSRDEQFF.

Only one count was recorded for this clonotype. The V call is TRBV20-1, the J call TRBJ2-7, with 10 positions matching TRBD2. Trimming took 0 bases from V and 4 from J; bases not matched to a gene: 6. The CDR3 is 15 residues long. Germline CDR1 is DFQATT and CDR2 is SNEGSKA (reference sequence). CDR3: CSARDRGTSAYEQYF. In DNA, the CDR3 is TGCAGTGCTAGAGATCGCGGGACTAGCGCGTACGAGCAGTACTTC.

CDR3: CASSLLGTNIQETQYF. The CDR3 nucleotides read TGTGCCAGCAGCCTACTCGGGACTAACATCCAAGAGACCCAGTACTTC. The V gene is TRBV3-1, the J gene TRBJ2-5; TRBD2 agrees at 7 bases. The CDR3 sequence is 16 residues long. Germline-derived CDR1 and CDR2 are LGHDT and YNNKEL (reference sequence). The V segment lost 4 bases and the J segment 1 base; nucleotides outside the gene matches: 9.

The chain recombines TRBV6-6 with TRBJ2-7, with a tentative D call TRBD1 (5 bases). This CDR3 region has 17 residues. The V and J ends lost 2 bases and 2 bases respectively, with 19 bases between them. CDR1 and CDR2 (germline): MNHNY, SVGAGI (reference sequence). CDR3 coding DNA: TGTGCCAGCAGTTACAAACGTCCGGGCGGACAAGCCTACGAGCAGTACTTC. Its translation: CASSYKRPGGQAYEQYF.